The T cell receptor (beta chain) described here comes from a study of T cell repertoires in cytomegalovirus infection. The overall study: Well-studied HLA-B-restricted epitopes and recently identified HLA-C-restricted epitopes of CMV were both used in the study. Public TCR beta signatures indicated both CMV infection and matching HLA type.

J was trimmed by 6 bases and V by 1 base; bases with no gene match: 9. Germline V gives CDR1 MGHRA, CDR2 YSYEKL. There are 16 residues in the CDR3. On this clonotype: No antigen is known for it.

Whole-study results and caveats: HLA-C-restricted CMV clonotypes gave the most frequent clonotype in two of eight donors.

Via MiXCR, TCRdb re-called the reads, giving one row per CDR3 protein. The profile shows 380,000 or so distinct CDR3 sequences, approximately 30% of them singletons. The clonotype was recovered from a human donor in good health (CMV status not recorded). Some clones in this sample may be carry-over from other donors' samples. The chain recombines TRBV4-1 with TRBJ2-1, with 7 bases lining up with TRBD2. Specimen: cultured PBMCs, collected from culture after CMV antigen stimulation. The CDR3 reads CASSQVKGAGANEQFF. For the CDR3, the DNA is TGCGCCAGCAGCCAAGTTAAGGGTGCGGGAGCCAATGAGCAGTTCTTC.